Sequencing of this T cell receptor (beta chain) was carried out in a study of blood T cell repertoires in COVID-19. The CDR3 loop spans 16 amino acids. CDR1 is SGHTA and CDR2 is FQGNSA in the germline V gene. The V end was cut by 6 bases, the J end by 6 bases, with 23 bases between. Libraries were prepared by immunoSEQ multiplex PCR; TCRdb keeps only in-frame clonotypes and omits some of them. The data hold roughly 160,000 clones, with approximately 79% observed a single time. V and J are TRBV7-2 and TRBJ1-2; D is uncertain. The sample was peripheral blood. This sequence originates from a woman aged 60-75 years with COVID-19, enrolled during active disease. The CDR3 here is CASSTTPVRQTHGYTF. DNA for the CDR3: TGTGCCAGCAGTACTACTCCGGTCCGGCAGACCCATGGCTACACCTTC.